The clone carrying this T cell receptor (beta chain) was seen only once. Sequencing was performed with immunoSEQ multiplex PCR; in TCRdb, only in-frame clones are kept and a portion is missing. Of over 60,000 clones listed, over 85% are singletons. The CDR3 runs to 13 residues. CDR1 SQVTM and CDR2 ANQGSEA come from the germline V gene. V gave up 7 bases and J gave up 6 bases; unmatched junction bases: 9. The data were taken from a study of technical replicates of blood from a few donors. The origin of this receptor is a human donor in good health. Some clones in this sample may be carry-over from other donors' samples. Sequenced input: PBMCs. V and J are TRBV29-1 and TRBJ2-5; 9 bases fit TRBD2. This CDR3 is CSGRTSAAKTQYF. CDR3 nucleotides: TGCAGCGGACGGACTAGCGCGGCGAAGACCCAGTACTTC.